What follows are 32 T cell receptor beta chains derived from one specimen sequenced in a study of OX40 agonist ivuxolimab in advanced cancers. Assay: immunoSEQ multiplex PCR; the TCRdb copy retains only in-frame clones and omits some. The table has more than 55,000 clones, less than 85% seen once; the top ten hold roughly a tenth. Here the sequenced sample was CD4+ or CD8+ T cells sorted from blood, taken in a trial of the OX40 agonist ivuxolimab. These receptor sequences come from an adult with an advanced solid tumor such as melanoma, head and neck, liver or kidney cancer.

In DNA, the CDR3 is TGCGCCAGCAGAGTAAGGAGTGGCCTGGATGAGCAGTTCTTC. Protein sequence: CASRVRSGLDEQFF. The chain is built from TRBV4-1 and TRBJ2-1; D is ambiguous. Per germline, CDR1 MGHRA and CDR2 YSYEKL. This CDR3 spans 14 amino acids. With 6 bases removed from V and 8 bases from J, the gap between germline ends came to 17 bases.

The chain links TRBV4-2 to TRBJ1-1; tentatively, D is TRBD1 (5 bases). CDR3 length equals 13 residues. V dropped 5 bases and J dropped 7 bases, with 14 bases sitting between them. The germline V gene has CDR1 LGHNA and CDR2 YNFKEQ. CDR3 sequence: CASSIQGGGEAFF. CDR3 nucleotide sequence: TGTGCCAGCAGCATCCAGGGTGGTGGTGAAGCTTTCTTT.

The rearrangement links TRBV7-2 to TRBJ2-1; D not resolved. The CDR3 covers 12 residues. CDR1 is SGHTA and CDR2 is FQGNSA in the germline V gene. Deletions cut 0 bases from V and 8 bases from J, with 5 bases between. CDR3 DNA sequence: TGTGCCAGCAGCTTAGCGGTGGATGAGCAGTTCTTC. This translates into CASSLAVDEQFF.

The chain combines TRBV29-1 with TRBJ2-5, with 7 nucleotides matching TRBD1. Unmatched junction bases numbered 10, after V lost 7 bases and J lost 2 bases. The length of the CDR3 is 14 residues. Germline V gene data show CDR1 as SQVTM and CDR2 as ANQGSEA. The CDR3 DNA is TGCAGCGCATCGGACAGGATGTTACAAGAGACCCAGTACTTC. Amino acids: CSASDRMLQETQYF.

This clone has only a few counts. This sequence joins TRBV30 and TRBJ1-5; D not certain. Germline V gene sequence: CDR1 GTSNPN, CDR2 SVGIG (reference sequence). This CDR3 contains 13 residues. Trimming cost V 0 bases and J 7 bases, with 10 bases left between them. CDR3 sequence: CAWSVAPSQPQHF. The CDR3 DNA reads TGTGCCTGGAGTGTTGCTCCGAGCCAGCCCCAGCATTTT.

This clone appeared many times. The chain couples TRBV9 to TRBJ1-1; tentatively, D is TRBD1 (5 bases). The CDR3 totals 16 residues. Germline V CDR1 and CDR2: SGDLS, YYNGEE. V lost 4 bases and J lost 5, with 21 bases in between. CDR3 in amino acids: CASSHSGQGRETEAFF. In DNA form, the CDR3 reads TGTGCCAGCAGCCATTCCGGGCAGGGTCGGGAAACTGAAGCTTTCTTT.

About this clone itself: The junction shows a germline mismatch at one end, possibly a read error. The sample contains more than one DNA sequence encoding this CDR3. The chain uses TRBV7-9 and TRBJ2-7; 11 nucleotides agree with TRBD1. The CDR3 is 17 amino acids. Germline V lookup: CDR1 SEHNR, CDR2 FQNEAQ (reference sequence). CDR3 amino acids: CASSQDTWTGGEYEQYF. The CDR3, as DNA: TGCGCCAGCAGCCAAGATACCTGGACAGGGGGCGAGTACGAGCAGTACTTC.

The V and J genes are TRBV4-3 and TRBJ1-2; possibly TRBD1 for D (5 bases). Germline V gives CDR1 LGHNA, CDR2 YSLEER. This CDR3 is built from 16 residues. Trimming cost V 0 bases and J 2 bases, with 13 bases left between them. The CDR3 nucleotides read TGCGCCAGCAGCCAAGATTGGAATGACAGAAACTATGGCTACACCTTC. It specifies CASSQDWNDRNYGYTF.

The V gene is TRBV11-2, the J gene TRBJ2-3, with 8 bases lining up with TRBD2. There are 15 residues in the CDR3. The trim removed 4 bases at V and 6 bases at J, leaving 9 bases unmatched. Per germline, CDR1 SGHAT and CDR2 FQNNGV. CDR3 sequence reads: CASSSGLGGPDTQYF. CDR3 sequence (DNA): TGTGCCAGCAGCTCGGGACTAGGAGGACCGGATACGCAGTATTTT.

This clone was recorded only once. V and J are TRBV5-1 and TRBJ2-1; possible D gene TRBD2, 6 bases. The CDR3 is 15 amino acids. Germline CDR1 SGHRS, CDR2 YFSETQ. Trimming removed 0 bases from V and 8 bases from J, with 15 bases in between. CDR3 sequence: CASSLEGAGKDEQFF. Here the CDR3 DNA reads TGCGCCAGCAGCTTGGAAGGGGCGGGGAAGGATGAGCAGTTCTTC.

This chain joins TRBV10-3 and TRBJ2-7; 9 bases are a match to TRBD1. With V trimmed by 4 bases and J by 4 bases, 2 bases remained unmatched. Germline CDR1 is ENHRY and CDR2 is SYGVKD. This CDR3 has 13 residues. This CDR3 reads CAISAGQGYEQYF. The CDR3 nucleotides are TGTGCCATCAGTGCCGGACAGGGGTACGAGCAGTACTTC.

This clone was picked up one time. This chain joins TRBV7-3 and TRBJ2-2; possibly TRBD1 for D (6 bases). CDR3 length: 15 amino acids. From germline, CDR1 is SGHTA and CDR2 FQGTGA. V was clipped by 5 bases and J by 4 bases, with 14 bases between them. This chain's CDR3 is CASSLVGALTGELFF. As DNA, the CDR3 is TGTGCCAGCAGCCTCGTGGGGGCCCTCACCGGGGAGCTGTTTTTT.

V gene TRBV7-3 combines with J gene TRBJ2-5; the D is unclear. The CDR3 length is 15 residues. With 0 bases removed from V and 1 base from J, the gap between germline ends came to 9 bases. Per germline, CDR1 SGHTA and CDR2 FQGTGA. In nucleotides, the CDR3 is TGTGCCAGCAGCTTAACGTCCACTCCCCAAGAGACCCAGTACTTC. Residues: CASSLTSTPQETQYF.

This chain joins TRBV14 and TRBJ1-2; D not certain. CDR1 and CDR2 from the germline V gene are SGHDN and FVKESK. The CDR3 has 14 residues. V lost 1 base and J lost 6, with 12 bases in between. CDR3 in DNA: TGTGCCAGCAGCCAAGTAGGGAAGACCAATGGCTACACCTTC. This gives the protein CASSQVGKTNGYTF.

V usage is TRBV9 and J usage is TRBJ1-5, with D tentatively TRBD1 (5 bases). The V end was cut by 0 bases, the J end by 1 base, with 8 bases between. CDR3 length equals 15 residues. Germline lookup yields CDR1 SGDLS and CDR2 YYNGEE. The chain's CDR3 is CASSVDGASNQPQHF. The CDR3, as DNA: TGTGCCAGCAGCGTAGACGGGGCGAGCAATCAGCCCCAGCATTTT.

The chain couples TRBV7-9 to TRBJ1-6; D possibly corresponds to TRBD1 (6 bases). Germline V gives CDR1 SEHNR, CDR2 FQNEAQ (reference sequence). Trimming stripped 4 bases from V and 9 bases from J, with 16 bases between. This CDR3 contains 15 residues. The CDR3 DNA reads as TGTGCCAGCAGCTCTTCAACAGGGCTTCGTTCACCCCTCCACTTT. Translating gives CASSSSTGLRSPLHF.

V is TRBV5-5 and J is TRBJ1-2, with D maybe TRBD1 (5 bases). The germline V gene has CDR1 SGHKS and CDR2 YYEKEE (reference sequence). With 5 bases removed from V and 5 bases from J, the gap between germline ends came to 13 bases. This CDR3 is built from 13 residues. The CDR3 sequence is CASSIQGQYGYTF. DNA of the CDR3: TGTGCCAGCAGTATCCAGGGCCAATATGGCTACACCTTC.

The chain joins TRBV28 to TRBJ2-1, with D perhaps assigned TRBD1 or TRBD2 (5 bases each). The V end was cut by 6 bases, the J end by 0 bases, with 15 bases between. The V gene's germline CDR1 is MDHEN and CDR2 SYDVKM. CDR3 length: 16 residues. The CDR3, as DNA: TGTGCCAGCAGGCCTGAGGGGTCGAGCTCCTACAATGAGCAGTTCTTC. It yields the protein CASRPEGSSSYNEQFF.

V and J are TRBV11-2 and TRBJ1-4; TRBD1 agrees at 8 bases. The CDR3 is made up of 16 amino acids. Trimming took 5 bases from V and 3 from J; bases not matched to a gene: 8. CDR1 and CDR2 (germline): SGHAT, FQNNGV. The CDR3, as DNA: TGTGCCAGCAGCGTCGTTCAGGGGGCAGCTAATGAAAAACTGTTTTTT. Its protein product is CASSVVQGAANEKLFF.

The chain carries TRBV5-1 and TRBJ1-1; no firm D call. With 1 base removed from V and 2 bases from J, the gap between germline ends came to 9 bases. This CDR3 contains 14 residues. Germline loops: CDR1 SGHRS, CDR2 YFSETQ. The CDR3 DNA reads TGCGCCAGCAGCTTGATTCCGAGTAACACTGAAGCTTTCTTT. Translation gives CASSLIPSNTEAFF.

The rearrangement links TRBV5-1 to TRBJ1-2; 9 nucleotides line up with TRBD1. The V segment lost 1 base and the J segment 4 bases; nucleotides outside the gene matches: 2. The CDR3 is 14 residues long. Looked up from germline, CDR1 is SGHRS and CDR2 is YFSETQ. This CDR3 is CASSLQGQGYGYTF. The CDR3 DNA is TGCGCCAGCAGCTTGCAGGGACAGGGCTATGGCTACACCTTC.

The chain has TRBV27 and TRBJ2-2; D gene uncertain. The V end was cut by 0 bases, the J end by 3 bases, with 5 bases between. The germline CDR1 and CDR2 sequences are MNHEY and SMNVEV (reference sequence). There are 14 residues in the CDR3. The CDR3 reads CASSLSIYTGELFF. The CDR3 coding sequence is TGTGCCAGCAGTTTATCGATATACACCGGGGAGCTGTTTTTT.

V usage is TRBV14 and J usage is TRBJ2-5, with D perhaps assigned TRBD1 or TRBD2 (5 bases each). The CDR3 covers 15 residues. With 3 bases removed from V and 2 bases from J, the gap between germline ends came to 13 bases. CDR1 and CDR2 (germline): SGHDN, FVKESK. CDR3 bases: TGTGCCAGCAGCCACCACCGGGGCCCTCAAGAGACCCAGTACTTC. Protein: CASSHHRGPQETQYF.

In this sample, this clone turned up once. This chain uses TRBV6-1 with TRBJ2-4; unclear D gene. The germline CDR1 and CDR2 sequences are MNHNS and SASEGT. Between the trimmed V and J ends, which lost 7 bases and 0 bases, there was a span of 7 bases. This CDR3 spans 13 amino acids. CDR3 amino acids: CASTSIAKNIQYF. CDR3 bases: TGTGCCAGCACAAGTATAGCCAAAAACATTCAGTACTTC.

The gene calls are TRBV18 and TRBJ2-7, with TRBD1 matching over 12 bases. V shed 3 bases, J shed 6 bases, and the junction held 9 bases outside the gene matches. The CDR3 consists of 16 residues. CDR1 KGHSH and CDR2 LQKENI come from the germline V gene. The CDR3 sequence is CASSPLWGQGAFEQYF. CDR3 sequence (DNA): TGTGCCAGCTCACCGCTCTGGGGACAGGGGGCGTTCGAGCAGTACTTC.

The rearrangement uses TRBV21-1 and TRBJ1-5; the table's D gene call, TRBD1, was not cross checked with the DNA. TRBV21-1 counts as a pseudogene. This CDR3 is 17 amino acids long. CDR3 nucleotides: TGTGCCAGCAGCAAAGGGGGAACAGGGGATAGCAATCAGCCCCAGCATTTT. Residues: CASSKGGTGDSNQPQHF.

By share of the sample, this clone is medium-sized (0.01 to 0.1%). The rearrangement links TRBV27 to TRBJ1-5; 8 bases agree with TRBD1. This CDR3 is 14 amino acids long. The germline V gene has CDR1 MNHEY and CDR2 SMNVEV (reference sequence). V dropped 5 bases and J dropped 2; count of bases not matched to a gene: 2. CDR3 nucleotides: TGTGCCAGCAGTCAGGGACAGGGCAATCAGCCCCAGCATTTT. Encoded protein: CASSQGQGNQPQHF.

This clone was detected a few times. The chain has TRBV28 and TRBJ1-2; D unclear. Germline CDR1 is MDHEN and CDR2 is SYDVKM. This CDR3 region has 10 residues. With 6 bases removed from V and 7 bases from J, the gap between germline ends came to 6 bases. CDR3 nucleotide sequence: TGTGCCAGCAGCCGCTTTGGCTACACCTTC. Its translation: CASSRFGYTF.

The J gene is TRBJ2-1, the V gene TRBV14, with a possible D match to TRBD2 (5 bases). Trimming shortened V by 0 bases and J by 9 bases, and 9 bases separated the two germline ends. The CDR3 runs to 13 residues. CDR1 is SGHDN and CDR2 is FVKESK in the germline V gene. CDR3 nucleotide sequence: TGTGCCAGCAGCCAAGAGGTACTAGGTGAGCAGTTCTTC. It translates to CASSQEVLGEQFF.

The chain has TRBV28 and TRBJ1-2; no clear D. The germline gives CDR1 MDHEN, CDR2 SYDVKM. V dropped 6 bases and J dropped 1 base, with 9 bases sitting between them. The length of the CDR3 is 13 residues. CDR3 nucleotide sequence: TGTGCCAGCAGCGTAACAGTTAACTATGGCTACACCTTC. The encoded protein is CASSVTVNYGYTF.

This chain connects TRBV5-1 to TRBJ2-7; 13 nucleotides match TRBD2. The CDR3 spans 16 residues. Per germline, CDR1 SGHRS and CDR2 YFSETQ. The junction had 11 bases not matched to a gene; V was cut back by 4 bases and J by 7 bases. The CDR3 region has the DNA TGCGCCAGCAGCATACTAGCGGGGGGGGCGGCTGAAGAGCAGTACTTC. Protein sequence: CASSILAGGAAEEQYF.

This chain links TRBV6-5 with TRBJ2-7; 10 positions agree with TRBD2. Looked up from germline, CDR1 is MNHEY and CDR2 is SVGAGI. This CDR3 has 13 residues. V lost 6 bases and J lost 5; bases outside the gene matches: 4. The CDR3 loop is CASSTSGIHEQYF. CDR3 DNA: TGTGCCAGCAGCACTAGCGGGATCCACGAGCAGTACTTC.